The rows below give T cell receptor beta chains drawn from one sample of a study of identical twins. From the 5' RACE reads, TCRdb called clonotypes with MiXCR, one entry per CDR3 protein. The table shows about 200,000 distinct CDR3 sequences, with roughly 7.1% occurring only once. This sample was shared with a second study, whose subject was T cells expressing NK-cell markers.

The sequenced material came from CD8+ T cells sorted from blood. These receptors were taken from a woman in her late teens or twenties in good health. Each CDR3 is given with its conserved first and last residue. The D gene is left open where the match is weak. Rows give clone size only sometimes, using once, few, many, or a class for an expanded clone.

clone size	CDR3 length	V gene	J gene	D gene	CDR3 DNA	CDR3 protein
NA	16	TRBV27	TRBJ2-3	TRBD2	TGTGCCAGCAGTCTCCTAGCGGAGAAAGGCACAGATACGCAGTATTTT	CASSLLAEKGTDTQYF
NA	13	TRBV20-1	TRBJ2-2	NA	TGCAGTGCTAGAGATGGGAACACCGGGGAGCTGTTTTTT	CSARDGNTGELFF
many	15	TRBV7-2	TRBJ1-6	TRBD1	TGTGCCAGCAGCTGGGGGGACAGCTATAATTCACCCCTCCACTTT	CASSWGDSYNSPLHF
NA	16	TRBV6-2/TRBV6-3	TRBJ1-1	NA	TGTGCCAGCAGTTACTCGACATCAATGGGGGCCGCTGAAGCTTTCTTT	CASSYSTSMGAAEAFF
few	15	TRBV7-8	TRBJ2-1	TRBD2	TGTGCCAGCAGCTTAGGGAGCGGGGGGGCCCCTGAGCAGTTCTTC	CASSLGSGGAPEQFF
many	15	TRBV20-1	TRBJ2-7	NA	TGCAGTGCTAGACGGCGCCGGGACAACTCCTACGAGCAGTACTTC	CSARRRRDNSYEQYF
few	16	TRBV6-1	TRBJ2-1	NA	TGTGCCAGCAGAAAAAACAGGGTGGGAATTTACAATGAGCAGTTCTTC	CASRKNRVGIYNEQFF
many	14	TRBV29-1	TRBJ2-5	NA	TGCAGCGTTGATGGATCCCACAGCAGGGAGACCCAGTACTTC	CSVDGSHSRETQYF
many	11	TRBV10-2	TRBJ1-1	NA	TGCGCCAGCAGTGATACGGGTGGAGCTTTCTTT	CASSDTGGAFF
NA	17	TRBV4-3	TRBJ2-7	TRBD1	TGCGCCAGCAGCCAAGATTGGCCGGACAGGACCCGCTGGGAGCAGTACTTC	CASSQDWPDRTRWEQYF
few	13	TRBV7-8	TRBJ2-2	TRBD2	TGTGCCAGCAGCTCGACTAGCCAGTGGGAGCTGTTTTTT	CASSSTSQWELFF
many	12	TRBV6-5	TRBJ2-1	NA	TGTGCCAGCAGGGCCGAGGGGGATGAGCAGTTCTTC	CASRAEGDEQFF
few	13	TRBV6-1	TRBJ2-2	NA	TGTGCCAGCAGTCGACAATCCACCGGGGAGCTGTTTTTT	CASSRQSTGELFF
few	16	TRBV4-1	TRBJ2-3	TRBD2	TGCGCCAGCAGCCCCGGGGGACTAGCGGCCACGGATACGCAGTATTTT	CASSPGGLAATDTQYF
few	16	TRBV21-1	TRBJ1-1	NA	TGTGCCAGCAGCAAAGGAGGGATCCCCATGAACACTGAAGCTTTCTTT	CASSKGGIPMNTEAFF
many	15	TRBV5-1	TRBJ1-2	NA	TGCGCCAACGGGAAGGGGGTCCCAGTGTCCTATGGCTACACCTTC	CANGKGVPVSYGYTF
NA	14	TRBV27	TRBJ2-2	NA	TGTGCCAGCAGTTTATCCAACAGTCCCGGGGAGCTGTTTTTT	CASSLSNSPGELFF
many	13	TRBV15	TRBJ2-1	TRBD2	TGTGCCACCAGCGCAGTGTCGAGGGAGGGGCAGTTCTTC	CATSAVSREGQFF
few	16	TRBV18	TRBJ1-1	TRBD1	TGTGCCAGCTCATCAACAGGGGGCTTAGAGGACACTGAAGCTTTCTTT	CASSSTGGLEDTEAFF
few	13	TRBV6-6	TRBJ2-7	NA	TGTGCCAGCAGTTACATTGTGCACGACGAGCAGTACTTC	CASSYIVHDEQYF
NA	16	TRBV6-5	TRBJ1-1	TRBD1	TGTGCCAGCAGTTACCCCCCCACAGGGGGATCCACTGAAGCTTTCTTT	CASSYPPTGGSTEAFF
NA	13	TRBV12-2	TRBJ2-7	NA	TGTGATACCGCAGACAGAGACCGTCGCGAGCAGTACTTC	CDTADRDRREQYF
NA	17	TRBV9	TRBJ2-1	TRBD2	TGTGCCAGCAGCGTAGGGGCAGCGGGAGGCTCCTACAATGAGCAGTTCTTC	CASSVGAAGGSYNEQFF
few	16	TRBV12-3/TRBV12-4	TRBJ2-2	TRBD1	TGTGCCAGCAGCCCCCTCCCGGGGCAGGGGGCAGGGGAGCTGTTTTTT	CASSPLPGQGAGELFF
few	12	TRBV9	TRBJ2-3	NA	TGTGCCAGCAGCCTGACTCCCGATACGCAGTATTTT	CASSLTPDTQYF
many	15	TRBV10-3	TRBJ1-4	NA	TGTGCCATCAGTGAGTCCGAGACAGTGAATGAAAAACTGTTTTTT	CAISESETVNEKLFF
few	15	TRBV6-5	TRBJ2-5	NA	TGTGCCAGCAGCTACGACCGGGACTTCCAAGAGACCCAGTACTTC	CASSYDRDFQETQYF
many	12	TRBV12-3/TRBV12-4	TRBJ1-1	NA	TGTGCCAGCAGTTTAGGGGGCTCAGGTGCTTTCTTT	CASSLGGSGAFF
many	14	TRBV4-3	TRBJ2-1	NA	TGCGCCAGCAGCCAAGATCGGGGAAACAATGAGCAGTTCTTC	CASSQDRGNNEQFF
NA	14	TRBV7-6	TRBJ2-3	NA	TGTGCCAGCAGCTACCTCCAACTATGGGATACGCAGTATTTT	CASSYLQLWDTQYF
NA	15	TRBV4-3	TRBJ2-7	NA	TGCGCCAGCAGCCAAGGGGCAGGGATTAACGACGAGCAGTACTTC	CASSQGAGINDEQYF
few	15	TRBV11-2	TRBJ1-6	NA	TGTGCCAGCAGCTTAATGCCTCAGGGGCATTCACCCCTCCACTTT	CASSLMPQGHSPLHF
few	15	TRBV7-6	TRBJ2-3	TRBD1	TGTGCCAGCAGCTTAGAGCCTAGACAGGGGGATACGCAGTATTTT	CASSLEPRQGDTQYF
NA	13	TRBV20-1	TRBJ2-3	NA	TGCAGTGCTAGCGGAGCCACCACAGATACGCAGTATTTT	CSASGATTDTQYF
many	16	TRBV29-1	TRBJ2-6	NA	TGCAGCGTTGAAGATTGGGGAAACTCTGGGGCCAACGTCCTGACTTTC	CSVEDWGNSGANVLTF
few	16	TRBV12-3/TRBV12-4	TRBJ2-1	NA	TGTGCCAGCAGGGGGGGAGTTTCTCCGTCCTACAATGAGCAGTTCTTC	CASRGGVSPSYNEQFF
few	13	TRBV6-2/TRBV6-3	TRBJ1-2	NA	TGTGCCAGCAGGAATTATAAGACAGACGGCTACACCTTC	CASRNYKTDGYTF
few	16	TRBV3-1	TRBJ2-3	NA	TGTGCCAGCAGCCAAATGGGAGACAGCTACACAGATACGCAGTATTTT	CASSQMGDSYTDTQYF
many	13	TRBV6-1	TRBJ1-4	NA	TGTGCCAGCTCTGGGGTGGCTAATGAAAAACTGTTTTTT	CASSGVANEKLFF
few	16	TRBV6-2/TRBV6-3	TRBJ2-1	TRBD1	TGTGCCAGCAGTTACTCGGGGGACAGCTGGAATAATGAGCAGTTCTTC	CASSYSGDSWNNEQFF
few	15	TRBV4-2	TRBJ1-4	TRBD1	TGTGCCAGCAGCCAAGATTCCCAGGGGGAAGAAAAACTGTTTTTT	CASSQDSQGEEKLFF
few	16	TRBV11-2	TRBJ2-2	NA	TGTGCCAGCAGCTCACCCGGAGGATCGGGCACCGGGGAGCTGTTTTTT	CASSSPGGSGTGELFF
NA	14	TRBV11-2	TRBJ2-1	NA	TGTGCCAGCAGCACATCTAGGACCAACAATGAGCAGTTCTTC	CASSTSRTNNEQFF
NA	16	TRBV3-1	TRBJ1-1	NA	TGTGCCAGCAGCCAAGTTCAAAGGGGCAGGAACACTGAAGCTTTCTTT	CASSQVQRGRNTEAFF
NA	17	TRBV13	TRBJ2-3	NA	TGTGCCAGCAGCCCCCCTAGCCTGGGGGCGTATCCAGATACGCAGTATTTT	CASSPPSLGAYPDTQYF
few	16	TRBV7-2	TRBJ2-7	NA	TGTGCCAGCAGTACAACGGGCCTGCCACGTCCCTACGAGCAGTACTTC	CASSTTGLPRPYEQYF
NA	18	TRBV10-3	TRBJ2-2	NA	TGTGCCATCAGTGATCCCGGGGCAGGGGAAGGGAACACCGGGGAGCTGTTTTTT	CAISDPGAGEGNTGELFF
few	15	TRBV2	TRBJ2-1	NA	TGTGCCAGCCTGGAGGCACTTAGCTCCTACAATGAGCAGTTCTTC	CASLEALSSYNEQFF